The following is a TCR beta chain sequence with its context. This specimen includes other DNA sequences encoding the same CDR3. Per the germline V gene, CDR1 is MNHEY and CDR2 is SVGAGI. Between the trimmed V and J ends, which lost 6 bases and 6 bases, there was a span of 9 bases. The CDR3 spans 12 residues. This sample stems from a study of T cell changes during pregnancy in multiple sclerosis. Generated by immunoSEQ multiplex PCR, the TCRdb table keeps only in-frame clones and is missing some. The sample has over 80,000 clones, about 94% seen once. The chain carries TRBV6-5 and TRBJ2-1; TRBD1 might be the D (5 bases). This clonotype was obtained from a female donor in good health, enrolled as a control in a pregnancy study. This material consisted of peripheral blood, taken in the third trimester of pregnancy. CDR3 sequence reads: CASSQGFNEQFF. CDR3 nucleotide sequence: TGTGCCAGCAGCCAGGGATTCAATGAGCAGTTCTTC.